Listed below are T cell receptor beta chains from one sample, sequenced in a study of CD8+ T cells in alopecia areata. The assay was immunoSEQ multiplex PCR, and TCRdb's table has in-frame clones only and misses some. The data contain 90,000 to 130,000 clones, around 55% of them singletons. The specimen sequenced was CD8+ T cells sorted from blood. All receptors come from a human donor in good health. Both conserved end residues are part of each CDR3.

CDR3: CASSLYGGIGETQYF
V: TRBV7-3

CDR3: CASSTPGYNEQFF
V: TRBV19

CDR3: CASSYSAGNYGYTF
V: TRBV6-5

CDR3: CASSTQGFQYF
V: TRBV4-1

CDR3: CASSWKDTNTEAFF
V: TRBV19

CDR3: CASSLAGGLDEQYF
V: TRBV5-6

CDR3: CASSIMGEKLFF
V: TRBV4-2

CDR3: CATSSGESAGNTIYF
V: TRBV15

CDR3: CASRGGGGTYF
V: TRBV25-1

CDR3: CASRKRPPENTEAFF
V: TRBV2